These T cell receptor beta chains were read from a single sample in a study of T cell responses to AZD1222 COVID-19 vaccine. Here immunoSEQ multiplex PCR was the method, and the copy in TCRdb shows in-frame clones only, minus some. The table includes approximately 160,000 clones, approximately 90% detected once. The specimen was peripheral blood, collected on day 0 of AZD1222 vaccination. The source of these receptors is an adult in good health. Both conserved end residues are part of each CDR3. D genes are given only for firm matches. Where a row states a size, it is once, few, many or the class of an expanded clone; other rows omit it.

TRBV18	TRBD2	few	TRBJ2-2	TGTGCCAGCTCACCACTATCTGGCGGGAGGGCCCGCACCGGGGAGCTGTTTTTT	CASSPLSGGRARTGELFF
TRBV7-9	.	.	TRBJ2-7	TGTGCCAGCAGCTCCCGAGGGGGGGAAAATCCCTACGAGCAGTACTTC	CASSSRGGENPYEQYF
TRBV5-1	TRBD2	.	TRBJ2-3	TGCGCCAGCAGCTTGACGACAGTAGCGGGTGTAAGGAGAGAAGATACGCAGTATTTT	CASSLTTVAGVRREDTQYF
TRBV10-2	TRBD2	.	TRBJ2-2	TGCGCCAGCAGTCCCGAGGGAGGGGGTAGCGGGGGGAGAAACACCGGGGAGCTGTTTTTT	CASSPEGGGSGGRNTGELFF
TRBV30	.	.	TRBJ1-2	TGTGCCTGGAGTGTAGGCAGAATTAACTATGGCTACACCTTC	CAWSVGRINYGYTF
TRBV2	.	.	TRBJ2-7	TGTGCCAGCAGTGAAGGGGCCCCGGCGATCTACGAGCAGTACTTC	CASSEGAPAIYEQYF
TRBV9	.	.	TRBJ1-3	TGTGCCAGCAGCGTATTGGGGAGCGGAAACACCATATATTTT	CASSVLGSGNTIYF
TRBV28	.	.	TRBJ2-7	TGTGCCAGCAGTTCCCCTCCGGGGGTAGCGAACTACGAGCAGTACTTC	CASSSPPGVANYEQYF
TRBV27	.	.	TRBJ1-1	TGTGCCAGCAGTATGACAGGGAACACTGAAGCTTTCTTT	CASSMTGNTEAFF
TRBV7-2	TRBD1	few	TRBJ1-1	TGTGCCAGCAGGGGCGGGACAGGGGTAACTGAAGCTTTCTTT	CASRGGTGVTEAFF
TRBV18	.	.	TRBJ1-4	TGTGCCAGCTCACCACCGGGGGCCGAGAATGAAAAACTGTTTTTT	CASSPPGAENEKLFF
TRBV18	.	once	TRBJ1-1	TGTGCCAGCTCACCACCGGACGGACCCAACACTGAAGCTTTCTTT	CASSPPDGPNTEAFF
TRBV10-3	.	.	TRBJ2-7	TGTGCCATCAGTGAGTGGGGTCCGGGTTTAAGCTCCTACGAGCAGTACTTC	CAISEWGPGLSSYEQYF
TRBV3-1/TRBV3-2	.	once	TRBJ2-1	TGTGCCAGCAGCCAAGACGTAGCTTTTCCCCTCTACAATGAGCAGTTCTTC	CASSQDVAFPLYNEQFF
TRBV3-1/TRBV3-2	TRBD2	.	TRBJ2-1	TGTGCCAGCAGCCAACTTAGACTAGCGGGACGGTTCTACAATGAGCAGTTCTTC	CASSQLRLAGRFYNEQFF
TRBV30	.	.	TRBJ1-5	TGTGCCTGGAACCGGGATGTCAATCAGCCCCAGCATTTT	CAWNRDVNQPQHF
TRBV10-1	.	.	TRBJ1-1	TGCGCCAGCAGTGAGGGTGGAAGGATAAGAACGAACACTGAAGCTTTCTTT	CASSEGGRIRTNTEAFF
TRBV5-4	TRBD2	.	TRBJ2-1	TGTGCCAGCAGCTTGAGGGTAGCGGGAGCGAATGAGCAGTTCTTC	CASSLRVAGANEQFF
TRBV6-2/TRBV6-3	.	.	TRBJ2-7	TGTGCCAGCAGCCACGGGAGCTCCTACGAGCAGTACTTC	CASSHGSSYEQYF
TRBV2	.	.	TRBJ1-5	TGTGCCAGCAGTTCAAATCAGCCCCAGCATTTT	CASSSNQPQHF
TRBV19	TRBD1	.	TRBJ1-5	TGTGCCAGTAGTATTGGGTGGAAGGGGGCCAGGGATCAGCCCCAGCATTTT	CASSIGWKGARDQPQHF
TRBV6-5	.	once	TRBJ1-1	TGTGCCAGCAGCCCAAGGGGCAGGGGAATTGAAGCTTTCTTT	CASSPRGRGIEAFF
TRBV27	.	.	TRBJ1-2	TGTGCCAGCAGTAACAGGGACACCCGGGGGTATGGCTACACCTTC	CASSNRDTRGYGYTF
TRBV11-2	.	.	TRBJ2-5	TGTGCCAGCAGCTTAGCCCCCTACCAAGAGACCCAGTACTTC	CASSLAPYQETQYF
TRBV9	.	.	TRBJ1-2	TGTGCCAGCAGCGTAGAGTCAGGGGAAGTATCGAACTATGGCTACACCTTC	CASSVESGEVSNYGYTF
TRBV28	.	.	TRBJ1-5	TGTGCCAGCGGCTTGGAACAGGGGCCCCAGCATTTT	CASGLEQGPQHF
TRBV7-6	.	once	TRBJ2-2	TGTGCCAGCAGTAATCGGGGCACCGGGGAGCTGTTTTTT	CASSNRGTGELFF
TRBV5-1	TRBD1	.	TRBJ2-1	TGCGCCAGCAGCTTAACCGGGACAGGGCGTTGGTATGAGCAGTTCTTC	CASSLTGTGRWYEQFF
TRBV6-5	.	.	TRBJ2-7	TGTGCCAGCAGTACCCGGGACGCCGCCTACGAGCAGTACTTC	CASSTRDAAYEQYF
TRBV6-5	.	few	TRBJ1-6	TGTGCCAGCAGTTACTCGAAGAGCGTTGCAGGTTCACCCCTCCACTTT	CASSYSKSVAGSPLHF
TRBV6-5	.	.	TRBJ2-1	TGTGCCAGCAGTTACCGAGCTTTCTCCTACAATGAGCAGTTCTTC	CASSYRAFSYNEQFF
TRBV11-2	TRBD2	.	TRBJ2-1	TGTGCCAGCAGCTTAAAATTAGGGACTAGCGCTTACAATGAGCAGTTCTTC	CASSLKLGTSAYNEQFF
TRBV4-1	TRBD1	.	TRBJ1-6	TGCGCCAGCAGCCAAGATAGGACACAGGGGGCTTCACCCCTCCACTTT	CASSQDRTQGASPLHF
TRBV30	.	.	TRBJ1-1	TGTGCCTGGAGAGGGGCCCCTGAAGCTTTCTTT	CAWRGAPEAFF
TRBV28	.	.	TRBJ1-3	TGTGCCAGCAGTTCCCCCCGGGGGGGCGCGGGAAACACCATATATTTT	CASSSPRGGAGNTIYF
TRBV2	.	.	TRBJ2-2	TGTGCCAGCAGTACTAACAATCGGGAGCTGTTTTTT	CASSTNNRELFF
TRBV5-1	TRBD1	few	TRBJ1-1	TGCGCCAGCAGCTCACAGGGGACCGGGAACACTGAAGCTTTCTTT	CASSSQGTGNTEAFF
TRBV5-5	.	.	TRBJ1-5	TGTGCCAGCAGCTTGTTTCTTGCGGCAGGGGGCAATCAGCCCCAGCATTTT	CASSLFLAAGGNQPQHF
TRBV6-5	.	.	TRBJ2-1	TGTGCCAGCATCCGGGGACTGTATGAGCAGTTCTTC	CASIRGLYEQFF
TRBV18	.	.	TRBJ2-5	TGTGCCAGCTCGCGGGACTTTGGGGAGACCCAGTACTTC	CASSRDFGETQYF
TRBV19	.	.	TRBJ1-4	TGTGCCAGTACCTCGGGCCAGGTTAATGAAAAACTGTTTTTT	CASTSGQVNEKLFF
TRBV6-5	.	.	TRBJ2-4	TGTGCCAGCAGTTACGCACGGAACCCCAAAAACATTCAGTACTTC	CASSYARNPKNIQYF
TRBV2	.	.	TRBJ1-5	TGTGCCAGCGCCCGGGACCCGGGCAATCAGCCCCAGCATTTT	CASARDPGNQPQHF
TRBV3-1/TRBV3-2	.	.	TRBJ1-2	TGTGCCAGCAGCCTCACCCCGGGACGCGCGGTCTATGGCTACACCTTC	CASSLTPGRAVYGYTF